The 6 T cell receptor beta chains below come from one sample, sequenced in a study of tumor-infiltrating lymphocytes in oesophageal squamous cell carcinoma. TCRdb itself ran the PCR reads through MiXCR, one entry per CDR3 protein. This sample has 9,500 to 15,000 distinct CDR3 sequences; just under 55% occur once, and the top ten carry 35% to 50%. The sequenced sample consisted of esophageal tumor tissue. These receptors came from a female donor with esophageal squamous cell carcinoma.

This clonotype was found many times. V gene TRBV5-4 combines with J gene TRBJ1-4, with 7 bases that match TRBD1. V lost 5 bases to trimming and J lost 4 bases; unmatched junction nucleotides: 8. CDR3 size: 15 residues. CDR1 SGHNT and CDR2 YYREEE come from the germline V gene (reference sequence). The CDR3 nucleotides read TGTGCCAGCAGTTCTAACAGGGGAATTAATGAAAAACTGTTTTTT. This codes for CASSSNRGINEKLFF.

Here the CDR3 reads CASSLTLSYNEQFF. The CDR3 coding sequence is TGTGCCAGCAGCTTAACCCTCTCCTACAATGAGCAGTTCTTC. The chain carries TRBV7-3 and TRBJ2-7; no clear D. The DNA end lines up better with TRBJ2-1; the J call may be wrong. The V gene's germline CDR1 is SGHTA and CDR2 FQGTGA. This CDR3 contains 14 residues.

The chain recombines TRBV6-1 with TRBJ2-3; 8 bases are a match to TRBD2. This CDR3 contains 16 residues. Germline lookup yields CDR1 MNHNS and CDR2 SASEGT. V trimming: 2 bases; J trimming: 6 bases; junction bases outside the gene matches: 10. Here the CDR3 DNA reads TGTGCCAGCAGTGAAACAACCACTAGCGGAGGGGATACGCAGTATTTT. This codes for CASSETTTSGGDTQYF.

This clonotype occurred many times. The V and J genes are TRBV24-1 and TRBJ2-1; TRBD2 is a possible D gene (7 bases). Germline V gives CDR1 KGHDR, CDR2 SFDVKD. The CDR3 is 16 residues long. V lost 2 bases, J lost 4 bases, and 14 bases lay in between. The CDR3 reads CATSDSTGRGYNEQFF. The CDR3 DNA is TGTGCCACCAGTGATTCCACAGGGAGGGGGTACAATGAGCAGTTCTTC.

This clonotype was observed many times. V and J are TRBV7-8 and TRBJ2-5; a weak D match, TRBD1 (5 bases). The J call may be wrong; the DNA end is better matched by TRBJ2-7. There are 12 residues in the CDR3. From germline, CDR1 is SGHVS and CDR2 FQNEAQ. CDR3 region: CASRTGPYEQYF. CDR3 sequence (DNA): TGTGCCAGCAGAACAGGACCCTACGAGCAGTACTTC.

The chain links TRBV7-2 to TRBJ2-4; no clear D gene. The V and J ends lost 0 bases and 13 bases respectively, with 16 bases between them. The germline CDR1 and CDR2 sequences are SGHTA and FQGNSA. The CDR3 is made up of 14 amino acids. This CDR3 is CASSLAGSWYGQYF. CDR3 bases: TGTGCCAGCAGCTTAGCGGGGTCCTGGTACGGGCAGTACTTC. The whole variable domain, filled in from reference TRBV7-2 and TRBJ2-4, reads GAGVSQSPSNKVTEKGKDVELRCDPISGHTALYWYRQSLGQGLEFLIYFQGNSAPDKSGLPSDRFSAERTGGSVSTLTIQRTQQEDSAVYLCASSLAGSWYGQYFGAGTRLSVL.